This T cell receptor beta chain was identified during a study of OX40 agonist ivuxolimab in advanced cancers. Notes on the research overall: Ivuxolimab was an agonistic, fully human IgG2 monoclonal antibody directed against OX40 (CD134), a costimulatory receptor. Intravenous ivuxolimab was administered to patients every 2 weeks at six dose levels: 0.01, 0.1, 0.3, 1.5, 3 and 10 mg/kg. The paper reports the monotherapy dose-escalation portion (N = 52 patients) of the phase I ivuxolimab trial. Prior anti-PD-1, anti-PD-L1 or anti-CTLA-4 therapy was permitted, and approximately 41% of dose-escalation patients had received checkpoint inhibitors. Of the 50 to 55 dose-escalation patients, hepatocellular carcinoma was present in approximately 20, melanoma in approximately 15, renal cell carcinoma in 9 and head and neck cancer in 9. The point of sequencing TCRbeta in the periphery was to test whether ivuxolimab changed TCR sequence diversity and drove clonal T-cell expansion. Three dose-escalation patients achieved partial responses, one with hepatocellular carcinoma and two with cutaneous melanoma. In the dose-escalation cohort, 82.7% of patients were male, and the mean age was around 60 years, with a range of roughly 20 to 85.

As to this clone: The clone's antigen remains unknown. One base away there is no much larger clone; base qualities are not given.

V lost 5 bases and J lost 16 bases; the stretch between them is 12 bases long. The CDR3 covers 10 residues, taking in both the cysteine and the phenylalanine. The CDR3 DNA has 30 bases and is translated from base 1. For CDR1 and CDR2, the germline V gene (reference sequence) lists SEHNR and FQNEAQ. The trial excluded patients who had a history of autoimmune disease or who were on systemic immunosuppression. Peripheral blood for TCR sequencing was collected from all dose cohorts at baseline, on cycle 4 day 1, and on cycle 7 day 1. Samples were obtained from an open-label, multicenter, first-in-human phase I dose-escalation trial of ivuxolimab. Adults with locally advanced or metastatic melanoma, renal cell, hepatocellular, or head and neck squamous cell carcinoma were enrolled in the trial. Before TCR sequencing, CD4+ and CD8+ T cells were separately sorted from peripheral blood. Genomic DNA was extracted from sorted cells for sequencing of the TCRbeta CDR3 region. TCRbeta CDR3 regions were sequenced using the immunoSEQ Assay. As stored in TCRdb, this immuneACCESS dataset retains in-frame rearrangements with V and J assigned. A fraction of the clones does not appear; measured against another copy, unresolved V genes explain less than half of the discrepancy, and the remainder lacks a known reason. A total of about 150,000 clones appear in this sample, around 94% of them only once. Around 0.33% of the sample goes to the ten largest clones.

Broader findings and caveats from the paper: In the 0.1-3.0 mg/kg groups, partial responders were among the patients with the lowest normalized peripheral clonal expansion, particularly in CD8+ T cells. The antigen specificity of the clonally expanded peripheral T cells was not determined. Low levels of normalized T-cell clonal expansion were also seen in some nonresponding patients. After ivuxolimab, more expanded clones were found on average in CD8+ T cells than in CD4+ T cells. Clonal expansion of both CD4+ and CD8+ blood T cells was observed from baseline to week 6 at doses 0.1 to 3.0 mg/kg.

Rearrangement joined TRBV7-9 to TRBJ2-1; no D segment can be confidently identified. The sequences come from CD4+ or CD8+ T cells sorted from blood, collected in a trial of the OX40 agonist ivuxolimab. The receptor was isolated from an adult with an advanced solid tumor such as melanoma, head and neck, liver or kidney cancer. The DNA is as follows: TGTGCCAGCAGCCCCCCCCTGGAATTCTTC. Its protein product is CASSPPLEFF.